This T cell receptor (beta chain) comes out of a study of T cells after yellow fever vaccination. Study at large: Fractions containing few cells were prepared with SMART-Seq v4 Ultra Low Input. Study observations and caveats: The study re-detected most primary-vaccination clones after the booster (around 96% CD4, 88% CD8).

Trimming took 3 bases from V and 10 from J, leaving 15 bases between them. This CDR3 contains 13 residues. This clonotype was found many times. What it binds is not known. For TCR, cDNA came from 5'RACE template switching, which added a universal primer site and UMIs. TCRdb ran MiXCR on the 5' RACE reads and lists one entry per CDR3 protein. The table shows 70,000 to 80,000 distinct CDR3 sequences, with under 9.5% occurring only once. The source of this sequence is a man aged 18 to 29 who received the YFV17D yellow fever vaccine. The chain combines TRBV12-3 or TRBV12-4 with TRBJ1-1; D gene ambiguous. This specimen consisted of CD8+ T cells sorted from PBMCs, obtained less than 11 days after the first yellow fever vaccination. Written as DNA, the CDR3 is TGTGCCAGCAGTTTTTCGGCAGGTTATACAGCTTTCTTT. Amino acids: CASSFSAGYTAFF.